The 5 T cell receptor beta chains below were found in one sample sequenced in a study of early T cells in non-severe SARS-CoV-2 infection. TCRdb reprocessed the 5' RACE reads with MiXCR, giving one entry per CDR3 protein. This table holds 65,000 to 80,000 distinct CDR3 sequences, roughly 10% found once. The sequenced material came from whole blood. These receptors were collected from an adult who was a healthcare worker with PCR-confirmed SARS-CoV-2 infection or an uninfected control (not recorded which).

This clonotype was counted at least ten times. V is TRBV2 and J is TRBJ1-2, with 7 nucleotides matching TRBD1. Per the germline V gene, CDR1 is SNHLY and CDR2 is FYNNEI. The V and J ends lost 6 bases and 5 bases, in that order; junction bases with no gene match: 9. CDR3 length: 14 residues. CDR3 nucleotides: TGTGCCAGCAGGGCGGGACAGCTTTATTATGGCTACACCTTC. It yields the protein CASRAGQLYYGYTF.

This clonotype was seen ten or more times. The V call is TRBV27, the J call TRBJ2-6; a weak D match, TRBD1 (5 bases). Germline-derived CDR1 and CDR2 are MNHEY and SMNVEV (reference sequence). Trimming stripped 3 bases from V and 8 bases from J, with 8 bases between. The CDR3 covers 13 residues. The DNA for the CDR3 is TGTGCCAGCAGTTTCCAGGGATCCAACGTCCTGACTTTC. Residues: CASSFQGSNVLTF.

This rearrangement joins TRBV5-4 to TRBJ1-4, with D tentatively TRBD1 (5 bases). The germline V and J ends were trimmed by 3 bases and 7 bases, with 16 bases remaining between them. The CDR3 runs to 15 residues. Germline V gene lookup returns CDR1 SGHNT and CDR2 YYREEE (reference sequence). For the CDR3, the DNA is TGTGCCAGCAGCTGGGGCGTTAAACGGGGTGAAAAACTGTTTTTT. The encoded protein is CASSWGVKRGEKLFF.

The rearrangement joins TRBV12-3 or TRBV12-4 to TRBJ1-1; D perhaps matches TRBD1 (5 bases). The CDR3 is made up of 13 amino acids. V lost 1 base, J lost 5 bases, and 8 bases lay in between. CDR3 nucleotides: TGTGCCAGCAGTTTAGTTGAGGGGACTGAAGCTTTCTTT. Translation gives CASSLVEGTEAFF.

A few counts support this clonotype. The genes are TRBV4-3 and TRBJ2-7; D is ambiguous. Trimming left V 1 base short and J 2 bases short, with 6 bases between. CDR1 is LGHNA and CDR2 is YSLEER in the germline V gene. The CDR3 contains 13 residues. The CDR3 DNA sequence: TGCGCCAGCAGCCAAGGGGTGACCTACGAGCAGTACTTC. Translation gives CASSQGVTYEQYF.